This T cell receptor (beta chain) originates from a study of CD8 T cells in ankylosing spondylitis (dated by TCRdb to the late 2010s). Some background on the complete study: The study profiled T cell receptor beta repertoires in healthy donors and ankylosing spondylitis patients to find disease-linked TCR variants. The full study cohort comprised 25 ankylosing spondylitis patients and around 100 healthy donors. Peripheral blood was sampled, and synovial fluid was additionally collected from ankylosing spondylitis patients. What the authors observed across the whole study: A TCR beta motif made up of several highly homologous amino acid variants appeared to be characteristic of blood from ankylosing spondylitis patients. The disease-linked clones showed a CD8+ phenotype and occurred at relatively low frequencies in peripheral blood. Significant enrichment of the disease-linked clones was reported in matched synovial fluid samples from ankylosing spondylitis patients. Some motif variants had previously been reported in the synovial fluid and blood of reactive arthritis patients, which suggests shared mechanisms of disease initiation.

CDR1 is given as SQVTM and CDR2 as ANQGSEA, both from the germline V gene. V gives up 7 bases and J gives up 2 bases, and the segment between their germline ends measures 18 bases. Measured from the cysteine to the phenylalanine, the CDR3 is 14 residues long. Only CDR3 DNA remains: 42 bases, in frame from the first base. There are many counts of this clonotype. Its antigen specificity is not known. Base qualities are not at hand, and no much larger clone is one base apart. For sequencing, an Illumina HiSeq 2500 was employed. Quantitative 5'-RACE with molecular barcodes was used to prepare TCR beta libraries. As for the original processing: To identify disease-linked TCR variants, a new computational method was used, one built on a probabilistic model of VDJ rearrangement. TCRdb trimmed public reads at Q25 via fastp, called clones via MiXCR and kept in-frame beta chains. CDR3 protein duplicates are merged, each entry listing the most common genes and DNA. The V and J calls shown here were made by TCRdb, not taken from the authors' results. Within this sample are around 99,000 distinct CDR3 sequences, with about 9% of them counted one time only. The top ten hold approximately 4.8% of the sample.

The V and J segments used are TRBV29-1 and TRBJ2-7; perhaps TRBD2 is the D gene, with 5 bases matching. Sequences were obtained from blood, either unsorted or a sorted T cell fraction (not recorded which). This clonotype was sampled from a male donor with ankylosing spondylitis or in good health (not recorded which). The DNA sequence follows: TGCAGCGCCATAAGAGCGGTAGGAACCTACGAGCAGTACTTC. Protein translation: CSAIRAVGTYEQYF.